Listed below are T cell receptor beta chains from one sample, sequenced in a study of blood T cells in healthy people across ages. TCRdb fed the 5' RACE reads into MiXCR, producing one record per CDR3 protein. The sample yields about 1,400,000 distinct CDR3 sequences, 42% seen once. Sequences were obtained from blood. These receptors originate from a woman aged 18-29 years in good health. Each CDR3 is given with its conserved first and last residue. The D gene is left open where the match is weak. The size field is filled for only some rows; it gives once, few, many or a size class.

clone_size	v_call	d_call	cdr3_length	j_call	cdr3_nt	cdr3_aa
NA	TRBV10-3	TRBD1	14	TRBJ2-7	TGTGCCTCGACCCTGGACAGGGGGCAGGGCGAGCAGTACTTC	CASTLDRGQGEQYF
NA	TRBV6-2/TRBV6-3	TRBD2	15	TRBJ2-7	TGTGCCAGCAGTTACTCGCTAGCGGGAACCCGGGAGCAGTACTTC	CASSYSLAGTREQYF
NA	TRBV4-1	TRBD2	15	TRBJ2-7	TGCGCCAGCAGCCAGGGACTAGCGGCTCCCTACGAGCAGTACTTC	CASSQGLAAPYEQYF
NA	TRBV7-9	NA	13	TRBJ1-5	TGTGCCAGCAGCCCTGACACATATCAGCCCCAGCATTTT	CASSPDTYQPQHF
NA	TRBV30	NA	11	TRBJ1-2	TGTGCCTGTAGTAATCAGGGAGGCTACACCTTC	CACSNQGGYTF
few	TRBV7-9	TRBD1	14	TRBJ2-7	TGTGCCAGCAGCCTAACACAGGGGGCCTACGAGCAGTACTTC	CASSLTQGAYEQYF
few	TRBV4-2	NA	17	TRBJ2-6	TGTGCCAGCAGCCAAGAAAGGACCTTCTCTGGGGCCAACGTCCTGACTTTC	CASSQERTFSGANVLTF
few	TRBV27	TRBD1	12	TRBJ2-7	TGTGCCAGCAGGACAGGGTTCGCCGAGCAGTACTTC	CASRTGFAEQYF
once	TRBV6-1	NA	13	TRBJ2-1	TGTGCCAGCAGGGCACTCCTTTACAATGAGCAGTTCTTC	CASRALLYNEQFF
few	TRBV5-1	NA	15	TRBJ1-5	TGCGCCAGCAGCTTGGCCAGGGAACTCAATCAGCCCCAGCATTTT	CASSLARELNQPQHF
NA	TRBV27	TRBD1	15	TRBJ1-6	TGTGCCAGCAGCCAAACGACAGGGGTGAATTCACCCCTCCACTTT	CASSQTTGVNSPLHF
NA	TRBV10-2	NA	13	TRBJ2-7	TGCGCCAGCAGTGAGGAGGGGCTGTACGAGCAGTACTTC	CASSEEGLYEQYF
few	TRBV28	NA	15	TRBJ2-3	TGTGCCAGCAGCTTCCGGGGGTACAGCACAGATACGCAGTATTTT	CASSFRGYSTDTQYF
NA	TRBV24-1	NA	16	TRBJ2-3	TGTGCCACCAGTGATTTCAACGGGGCCGGTGCAGATACGCAGTATTTT	CATSDFNGAGADTQYF
NA	TRBV20-1	NA	12	TRBJ1-2	TGCAGTGCCCCGGGACACCCCACGGGCTACACCTTC	CSAPGHPTGYTF
NA	TRBV7-6	TRBD2	13	TRBJ2-7	TGTGCCAGCAGCGCGGGACTAATCTACGAGCAGTACTTC	CASSAGLIYEQYF
NA	TRBV25-1	NA	14	TRBJ2-2	TGTGCCAGCAGGGGGACTGGGATGGCCGGGGAGCTGTTTTTT	CASRGTGMAGELFF
few	TRBV20-1	NA	13	TRBJ2-2	TGCAGTGCTAGAGATCTGGGCGCCGGGGAGCTGTTTTTT	CSARDLGAGELFF
NA	TRBV11-2	NA	15	TRBJ2-1	TGTGCCAGCAGCCAGGGTGTTCAAGGATACAATGAGCAGTTCTTC	CASSQGVQGYNEQFF
few	TRBV12-3/TRBV12-4	NA	15	TRBJ2-5	TGTGCCAGCAGTTCGAACCCAGGGGTCCAAGAGACCCAGTACTTC	CASSSNPGVQETQYF
NA	TRBV6-6	NA	13	TRBJ2-2	TGTGCCAGCAGTTACGATTATATAGGGGAGCTGTTTTTT	CASSYDYIGELFF
NA	TRBV20-1	TRBD2	12	TRBJ2-1	TGCAGTGCCGAAGGGCGGGGGAATGAGCAGTTCTTC	CSAEGRGNEQFF
few	TRBV7-9	NA	19	TRBJ2-4	TGTGCCAGCAGCTCCCGGACTTTGCGGGGTTCTATAGCCAAAAACATTCAGTACTTC	CASSSRTLRGSIAKNIQYF
NA	TRBV20-1	TRBD2	16	TRBJ2-1	TGCAGTGCTAGCGCAAGCCGCGGGGGGCTCCAAGAGACCCAGTTCTTC	CSASASRGGLQETQFF
few	TRBV4-2	TRBD2	17	TRBJ2-3	TGTGCCAGCAGCCAAGATCCGGGACTAGCCTTTCCAGATACGCAGTATTTT	CASSQDPGLAFPDTQYF
few	TRBV18	NA	13	TRBJ1-2	TGTGCCAGCTCACCATTGTCAGGAGGCGGCTACACCTTC	CASSPLSGGGYTF
few	TRBV12-5	NA	14	TRBJ2-7	TGTGCTAGTGGTCCGGACGGACCACCCTACGAGCAGTACTTC	CASGPDGPPYEQYF
few	TRBV20-1	NA	14	TRBJ1-6	TGCAGTGCAACCCTCCTCTCCTATAATTCACCCCTCCACTTT	CSATLLSYNSPLHF
NA	TRBV20-1	NA	17	TRBJ2-6	TGCAGTGCTAGAGATATCGGCTCTAGCTCTGGGGCCAACGTCCTGACTTTC	CSARDIGSSSGANVLTF
NA	TRBV7-9	TRBD2	17	TRBJ2-3	TGTGCCAGCAGCTCCGGGACTAGCGGGGGGGCACCAGATACGCAGTATTTT	CASSSGTSGGAPDTQYF
NA	TRBV27	TRBD1	15	TRBJ2-3	TGTGCCAGCAGCTCGGACAGGGCCCCCACAGATACGCAGTATTTT	CASSSDRAPTDTQYF
NA	TRBV6-2/TRBV6-3	TRBD2	13	TRBJ2-1	TGTGCCAGCAGCGGGACTAGCTGGAATGAGCAGTTCTTC	CASSGTSWNEQFF
NA	TRBV20-1	NA	14	TRBJ2-1	TGCAGTGCCATAGTCGGGACTCTAGACAATGAGCAGTTCTTC	CSAIVGTLDNEQFF
NA	TRBV11-2	TRBD1	14	TRBJ2-7	TGTGCCAGCAGGCCCCGGGACAGGGCCTACGAGCAGTACTTC	CASRPRDRAYEQYF
NA	TRBV14	TRBD1	17	TRBJ2-7	TGTGCCAGCAGCCAAGAGGGACAGGGGTTTATATCCTACGAGCAGTACTTC	CASSQEGQGFISYEQYF
NA	TRBV20-1	NA	13	TRBJ2-7	TGCAGTGCCAACCCCGGCAGCTCCTACGAGCAGTACTTC	CSANPGSSYEQYF
once	TRBV20-1	NA	13	TRBJ2-7	TGCAGTGCTCCTGCCGCCACAACCTACGAGCAGTACTTC	CSAPAATTYEQYF
NA	TRBV5-1	NA	16	TRBJ1-2	TGCGCCAGCAGCCCGGCCGAGACAGCCGCTAACTATGGCTACACCTTC	CASSPAETAANYGYTF
NA	TRBV27	NA	18	TRBJ2-1	TGTGCCAGCAGTTCTTTATTAGGCGGTGCCGGCTCCTACAATGAGCAGTTCTTC	CASSSLLGGAGSYNEQFF
NA	TRBV7-9	TRBD2	17	TRBJ2-5	TGTGCCAGCAGCCCCGCGGGACTAGCGGAATCCCAAGAGACCCAGTACTTC	CASSPAGLAESQETQYF
NA	TRBV5-1	NA	13	TRBJ2-7	TGCGCCAGCAGCTTCTCCACCTATTACGAGCAGTACTTC	CASSFSTYYEQYF